This TCR beta chain was sequenced during a study of blood T cell repertoires in COVID-19. Overall study: Sample material is recorded as cDNA or gDNA derived from T cells, B-cell-depleted T cells, or PBMCs.

CDR3 size: 12 residues. From germline, CDR1 is GTSNPN and CDR2 SVGIG (reference sequence). Original analysis: Researchers report that nucleated cell counts were estimated from reference gene primer amplification. The repertoire was sequenced with immunoSEQ multiplex PCR; TCRdb's copy has only in-frame clones and lacks some. That table is the source of V, J and clone size, and D and trimming were worked out from the DNA. The table has 55,000 to 65,000 clones, 78% seen once. The sequenced material came from peripheral blood. This receptor was taken from a human donor in a cohort sampled during active COVID-19. The chain uses TRBV30 and TRBJ2-3; 10 bases fit TRBD2. The CDR3: CVSSGSGDTQYF. CDR3 DNA: TGTGTCTCTAGCGGGAGCGGCGATACGCAGTATTTT.